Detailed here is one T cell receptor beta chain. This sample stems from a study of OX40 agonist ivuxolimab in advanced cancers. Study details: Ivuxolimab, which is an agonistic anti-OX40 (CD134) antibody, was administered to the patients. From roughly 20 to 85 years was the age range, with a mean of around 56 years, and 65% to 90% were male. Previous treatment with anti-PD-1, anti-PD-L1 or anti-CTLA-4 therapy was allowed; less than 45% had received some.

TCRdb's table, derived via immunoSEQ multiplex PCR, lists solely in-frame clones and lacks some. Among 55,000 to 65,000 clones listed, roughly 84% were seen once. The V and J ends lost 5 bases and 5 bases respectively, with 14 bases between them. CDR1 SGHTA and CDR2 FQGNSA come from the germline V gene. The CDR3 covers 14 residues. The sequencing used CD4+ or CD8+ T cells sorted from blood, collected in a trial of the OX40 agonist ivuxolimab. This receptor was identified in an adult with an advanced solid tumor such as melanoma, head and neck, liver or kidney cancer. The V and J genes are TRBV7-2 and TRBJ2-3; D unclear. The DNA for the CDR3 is TGTGCCAGCAGCCTCGTGATCACCGGAGATACGCAGTATTTT. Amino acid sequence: CASSLVITGDTQYF.